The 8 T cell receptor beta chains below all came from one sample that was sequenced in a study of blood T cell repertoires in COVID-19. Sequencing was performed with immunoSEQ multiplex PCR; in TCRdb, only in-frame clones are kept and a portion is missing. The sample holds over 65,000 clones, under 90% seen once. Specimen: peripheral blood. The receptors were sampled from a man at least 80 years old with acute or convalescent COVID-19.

The CDR3, as DNA: TGTGCCAGCAGCCTAATGGACAGCATGAACACTGAAGCTTTCTTT. Translated: CASSLMDSMNTEAFF. The V call is TRBV28, the J call TRBJ1-1, with a weak D call TRBD1 (6 bases). V was cut by 6 bases and J by 0 bases, with 14 bases left in between. The CDR3 spans 15 residues. CDR1 and CDR2 (germline): MDHEN, SYDVKM.

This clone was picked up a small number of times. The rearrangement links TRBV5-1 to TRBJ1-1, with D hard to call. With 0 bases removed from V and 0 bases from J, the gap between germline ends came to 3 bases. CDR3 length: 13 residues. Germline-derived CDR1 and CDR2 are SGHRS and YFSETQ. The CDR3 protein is CASSLGLNTEAFF. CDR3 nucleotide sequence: TGCGCCAGCAGCTTGGGGCTGAACACTGAAGCTTTCTTT.

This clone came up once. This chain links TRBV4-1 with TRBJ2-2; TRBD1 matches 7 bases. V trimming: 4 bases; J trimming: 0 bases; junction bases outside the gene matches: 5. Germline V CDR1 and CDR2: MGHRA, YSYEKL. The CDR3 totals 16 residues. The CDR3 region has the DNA TGCGCCAGCAGCCGACCTGGGACAGCGAACACCGGGGAGCTGTTTTTT. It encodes CASSRPGTANTGELFF.

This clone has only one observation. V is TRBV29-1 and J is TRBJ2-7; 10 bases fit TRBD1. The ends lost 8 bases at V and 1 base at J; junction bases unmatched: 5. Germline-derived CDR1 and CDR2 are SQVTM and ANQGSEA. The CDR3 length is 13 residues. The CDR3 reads CSTGQGGSYEQYF. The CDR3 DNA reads TGCAGCACTGGACAGGGGGGGTCCTACGAGCAGTACTTC.

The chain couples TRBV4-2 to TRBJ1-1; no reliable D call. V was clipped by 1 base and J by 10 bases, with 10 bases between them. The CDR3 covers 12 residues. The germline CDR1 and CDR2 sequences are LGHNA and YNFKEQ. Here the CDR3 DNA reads TGTGCCAGCAGCCAAGGCTTCGGTGGAGCTTTCTTT. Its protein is CASSQGFGGAFF.

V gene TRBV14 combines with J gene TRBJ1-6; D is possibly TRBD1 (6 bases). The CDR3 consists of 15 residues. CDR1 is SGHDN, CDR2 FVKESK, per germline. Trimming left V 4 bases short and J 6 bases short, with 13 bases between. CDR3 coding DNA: TGTGCCAGCAGCCCTACACAGGGAAGTAATTCACCCCTCCACTTT. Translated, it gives CASSPTQGSNSPLHF.

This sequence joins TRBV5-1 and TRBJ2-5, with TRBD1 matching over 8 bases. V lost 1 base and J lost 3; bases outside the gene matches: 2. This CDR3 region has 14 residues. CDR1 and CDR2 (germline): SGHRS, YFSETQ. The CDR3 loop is CASSLRTGKETQYF. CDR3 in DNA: TGCGCCAGCAGCTTGAGGACAGGGAAAGAGACCCAGTACTTC.

CDR3 bases: TGTGCCAGTAGTGCAGGGAGGAGCTACGAGCAGTACTTC. Its translation: CASSAGRSYEQYF. The J gene is TRBJ2-7, the V gene TRBV19, with D tentatively TRBD2 (6 bases). Germline V CDR1 and CDR2: LNHDA, SQIVND (reference sequence). The CDR3 contains 13 residues. Trimming took 5 bases from V and 3 from J, leaving 11 bases between them.